This TCR beta chain was identified in a study of T cells after yellow fever vaccination. This clonotype was seen ten or more times. The CDR3 runs 14 residues. Trimming took 7 bases from V and 3 from J; bases not matched to a gene: 6. The V gene's germline CDR1 is MGHDK and CDR2 SYGVNS. Generation of TCR cDNA used 5'RACE template switching (which added a universal primer site and UMIs). TCRdb re-derived calls from the 5' RACE reads in MiXCR, one entry per CDR3 protein. The sample includes hundreds of thousands of distinct CDR3 sequences, 20% to 25% seen only once; the top ten take about a sixth. The clonotype was recovered from a man aged 18 to 29 who received the YFV17D yellow fever vaccine. The chain couples TRBV25-1 to TRBJ1-1; TRBD1 aligns across 9 bases. This material consisted of PBMCs, taken roughly 20 days after the first yellow fever vaccination. The CDR3 DNA reads TGTGCCAGCAACCGACAGGGGGTCGACACTGAAGCTTTCTTT. It yields the protein CASNRQGVDTEAFF. The full variable domain, rest sourced from reference TRBV25-1 and TRBJ1-1, is EADIYQTPRYLVIGTGKKITLECSQTMGHDKMYWYQQDPGMELHLIHYSYGVNSTEKGDLSSESTVSRIRTEHFPLTLESARPSHTSQYLCASNRQGVDTEAFFGQGTRLTVV.